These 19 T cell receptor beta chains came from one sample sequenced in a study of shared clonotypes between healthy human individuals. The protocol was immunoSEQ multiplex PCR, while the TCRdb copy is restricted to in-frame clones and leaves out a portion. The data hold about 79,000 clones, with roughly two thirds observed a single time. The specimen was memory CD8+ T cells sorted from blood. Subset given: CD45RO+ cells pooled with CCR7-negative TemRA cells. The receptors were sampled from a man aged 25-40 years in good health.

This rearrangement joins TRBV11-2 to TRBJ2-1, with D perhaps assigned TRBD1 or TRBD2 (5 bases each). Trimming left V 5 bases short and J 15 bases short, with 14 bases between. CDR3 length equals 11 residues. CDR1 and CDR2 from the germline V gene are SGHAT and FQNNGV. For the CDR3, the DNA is TGTGCCAGCAGCCCAAACCGGGACCTGTTCTTC. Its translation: CASSPNRDLFF. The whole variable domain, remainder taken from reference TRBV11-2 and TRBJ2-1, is EAGVAQSPRYKIIEKRQSVAFWCNPISGHATLYWYQQILGQGPKLLIQFQNNGVVDDSQLPKDRFSAERLKGVDSTLKIQPAKLEDSAVYLCASSPNRDLFFGPGTRLTVL.

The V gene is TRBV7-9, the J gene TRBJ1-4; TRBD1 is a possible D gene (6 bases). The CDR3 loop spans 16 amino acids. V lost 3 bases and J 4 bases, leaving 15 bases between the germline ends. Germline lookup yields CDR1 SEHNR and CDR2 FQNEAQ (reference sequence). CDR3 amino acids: CASSFNQGSLNEKLFF. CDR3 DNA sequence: TGTGCCAGCAGCTTCAACCAGGGGTCCCTTAATGAAAAACTGTTTTTT. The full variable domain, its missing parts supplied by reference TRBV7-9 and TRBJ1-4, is DTGVSQNPRHKITKRGQNVTFRCDPISEHNRLYWYRQTLGQGPEFLTYFQNEAQLEKSRLLSDRFSAERPKGSFSTLEIQRTEQGDSAMYLCASSFNQGSLNEKLFFGSGTQLSVL.

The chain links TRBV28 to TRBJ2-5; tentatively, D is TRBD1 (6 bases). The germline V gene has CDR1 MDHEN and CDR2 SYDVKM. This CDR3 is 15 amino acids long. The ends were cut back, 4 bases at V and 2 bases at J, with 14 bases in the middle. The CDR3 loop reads CASSSAQGIQETQYF. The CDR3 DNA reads TGTGCCAGCAGTTCTGCCCAGGGGATTCAAGAGACCCAGTACTTC.

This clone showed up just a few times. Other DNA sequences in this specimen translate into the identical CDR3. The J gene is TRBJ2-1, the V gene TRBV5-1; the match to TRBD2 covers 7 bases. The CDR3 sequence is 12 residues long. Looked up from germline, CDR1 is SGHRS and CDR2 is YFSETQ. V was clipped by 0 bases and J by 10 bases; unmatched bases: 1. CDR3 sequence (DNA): TGCGCCAGCAGCTTGGTCGGGGGGGAGCAGTTCTTC. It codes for CASSLVGGEQFF.

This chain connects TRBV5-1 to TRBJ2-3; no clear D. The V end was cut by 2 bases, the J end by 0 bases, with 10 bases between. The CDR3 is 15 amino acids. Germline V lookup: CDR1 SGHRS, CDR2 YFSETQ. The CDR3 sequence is CASSLSTPSTDTQYF. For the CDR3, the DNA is TGCGCCAGCAGCTTAAGCACCCCTAGCACAGATACGCAGTATTTT. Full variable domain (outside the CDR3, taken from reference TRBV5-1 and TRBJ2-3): KAGVTQTPRYLIKTRGQQVTLSCSPISGHRSVSWYQQTPGQGLQFLFEYFSETQRNKGNFPGRFSGRQFSNSRSEMNVSTLELGDSALYLCASSLSTPSTDTQYFGPGTRLTVL.

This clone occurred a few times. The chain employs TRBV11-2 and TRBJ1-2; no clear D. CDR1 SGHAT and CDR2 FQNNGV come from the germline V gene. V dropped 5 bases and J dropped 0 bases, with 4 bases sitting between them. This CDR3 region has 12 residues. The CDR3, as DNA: TGTGCCAGCAGCCTATCTAACTATGGCTACACCTTC. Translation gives CASSLSNYGYTF.

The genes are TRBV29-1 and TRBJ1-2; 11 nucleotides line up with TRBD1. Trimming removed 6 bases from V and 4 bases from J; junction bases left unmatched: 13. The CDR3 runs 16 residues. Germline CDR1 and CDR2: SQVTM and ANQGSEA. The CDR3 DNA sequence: TGCAGCGTCCAGTCGCGGGGACAGGGGGATCGCTATGGCTACACCTTC. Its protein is CSVQSRGQGDRYGYTF.

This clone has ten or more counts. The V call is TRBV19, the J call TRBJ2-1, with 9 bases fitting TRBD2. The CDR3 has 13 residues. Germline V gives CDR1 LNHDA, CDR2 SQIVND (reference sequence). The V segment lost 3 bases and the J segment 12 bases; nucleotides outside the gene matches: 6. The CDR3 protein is CASSIVPSGAQFF. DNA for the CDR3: TGTGCCAGTAGTATTGTGCCTAGCGGGGCGCAGTTCTTC.

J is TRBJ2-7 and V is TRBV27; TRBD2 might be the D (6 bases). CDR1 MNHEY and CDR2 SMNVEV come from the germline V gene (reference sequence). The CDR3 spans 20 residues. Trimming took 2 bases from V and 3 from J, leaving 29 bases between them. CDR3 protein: CASSLGRGTGVELAGYEQYF. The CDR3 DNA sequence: TGTGCCAGCAGTTTAGGCCGTGGAACGGGAGTAGAATTGGCGGGCTACGAGCAGTACTTC.

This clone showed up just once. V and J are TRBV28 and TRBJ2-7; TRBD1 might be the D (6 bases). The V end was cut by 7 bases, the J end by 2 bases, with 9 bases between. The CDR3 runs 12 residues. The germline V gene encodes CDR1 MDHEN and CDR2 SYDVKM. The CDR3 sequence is CASTRDTYEQYF. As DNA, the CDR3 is TGTGCCAGCACTAGGGACACCTACGAGCAGTACTTC.

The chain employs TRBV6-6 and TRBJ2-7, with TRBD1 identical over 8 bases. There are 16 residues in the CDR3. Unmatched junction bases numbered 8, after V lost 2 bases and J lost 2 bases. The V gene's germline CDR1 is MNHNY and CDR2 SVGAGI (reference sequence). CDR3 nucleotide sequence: TGTGCCAGCAGTTACACCCCCAGGGGGCCCCCCTACGAGCAGTACTTC. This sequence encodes CASSYTPRGPPYEQYF.

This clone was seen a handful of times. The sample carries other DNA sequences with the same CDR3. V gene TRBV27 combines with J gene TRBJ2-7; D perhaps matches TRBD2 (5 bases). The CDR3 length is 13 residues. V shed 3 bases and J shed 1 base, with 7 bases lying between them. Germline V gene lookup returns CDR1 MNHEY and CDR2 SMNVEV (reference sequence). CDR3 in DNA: TGTGCCAGCAGTTTCGGCGGGTCCTACGAGCAGTACTTC. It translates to CASSFGGSYEQYF.

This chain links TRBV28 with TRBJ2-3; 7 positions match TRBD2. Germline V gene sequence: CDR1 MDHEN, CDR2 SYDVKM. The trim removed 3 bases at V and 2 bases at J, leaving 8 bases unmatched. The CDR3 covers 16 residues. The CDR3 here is CASSLGGSEFTDTQYF. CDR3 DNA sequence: TGTGCCAGCAGTTTGGGAGGGAGCGAGTTCACAGATACGCAGTATTTT.

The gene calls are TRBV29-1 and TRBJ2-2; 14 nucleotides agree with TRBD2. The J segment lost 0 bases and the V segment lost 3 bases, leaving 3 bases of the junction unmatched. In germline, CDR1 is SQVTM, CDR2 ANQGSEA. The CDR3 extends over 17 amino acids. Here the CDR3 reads CSVEGLAGVSNTGELFF. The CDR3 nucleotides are TGCAGCGTTGAGGGACTAGCGGGAGTTTCGAACACCGGGGAGCTGTTTTTT.

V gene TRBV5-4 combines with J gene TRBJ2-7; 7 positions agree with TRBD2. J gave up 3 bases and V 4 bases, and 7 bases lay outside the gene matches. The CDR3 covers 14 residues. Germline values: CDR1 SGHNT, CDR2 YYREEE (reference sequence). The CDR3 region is CASSPGTNDYEQYF. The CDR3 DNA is TGTGCCAGCAGCCCCGGGACTAATGACTACGAGCAGTACTTC.

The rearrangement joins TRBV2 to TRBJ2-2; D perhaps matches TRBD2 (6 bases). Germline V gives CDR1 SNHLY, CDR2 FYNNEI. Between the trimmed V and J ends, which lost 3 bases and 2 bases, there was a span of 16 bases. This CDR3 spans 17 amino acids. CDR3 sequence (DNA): TGTGCCAGCAGTGAGCCGGGACTCTCGGTTAACACCGGGGAGCTGTTTTTT. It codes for CASSEPGLSVNTGELFF.

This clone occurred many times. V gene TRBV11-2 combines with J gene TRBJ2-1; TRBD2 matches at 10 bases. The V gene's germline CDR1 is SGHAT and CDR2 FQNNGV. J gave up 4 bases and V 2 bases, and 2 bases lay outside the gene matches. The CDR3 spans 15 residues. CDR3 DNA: TGTGCCAGCAGCTTAAGGACTAGCGGATACAATGAGCAGTTCTTC. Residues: CASSLRTSGYNEQFF.

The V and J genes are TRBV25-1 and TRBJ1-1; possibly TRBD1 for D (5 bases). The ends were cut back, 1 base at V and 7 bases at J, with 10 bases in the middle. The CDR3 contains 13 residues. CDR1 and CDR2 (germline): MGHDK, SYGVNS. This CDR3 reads CASSESGQGEAFF. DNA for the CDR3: TGTGCCAGCAGTGAATCGGGTCAGGGTGAAGCTTTCTTT. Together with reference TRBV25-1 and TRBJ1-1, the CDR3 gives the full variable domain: EADIYQTPRYLVIGTGKKITLECSQTMGHDKMYWYQQDPGMELHLIHYSYGVNSTEKGDLSSESTVSRIRTEHFPLTLESARPSHTSQYLCASSESGQGEAFFGQGTRLTVV.

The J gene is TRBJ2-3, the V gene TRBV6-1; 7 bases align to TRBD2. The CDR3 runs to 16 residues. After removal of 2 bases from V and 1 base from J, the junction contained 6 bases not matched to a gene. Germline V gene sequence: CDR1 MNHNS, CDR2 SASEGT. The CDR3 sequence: CASSEREGSGTDTQYF. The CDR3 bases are TGTGCCAGCAGTGAAAGGGAGGGTAGCGGCACAGATACGCAGTATTTT.